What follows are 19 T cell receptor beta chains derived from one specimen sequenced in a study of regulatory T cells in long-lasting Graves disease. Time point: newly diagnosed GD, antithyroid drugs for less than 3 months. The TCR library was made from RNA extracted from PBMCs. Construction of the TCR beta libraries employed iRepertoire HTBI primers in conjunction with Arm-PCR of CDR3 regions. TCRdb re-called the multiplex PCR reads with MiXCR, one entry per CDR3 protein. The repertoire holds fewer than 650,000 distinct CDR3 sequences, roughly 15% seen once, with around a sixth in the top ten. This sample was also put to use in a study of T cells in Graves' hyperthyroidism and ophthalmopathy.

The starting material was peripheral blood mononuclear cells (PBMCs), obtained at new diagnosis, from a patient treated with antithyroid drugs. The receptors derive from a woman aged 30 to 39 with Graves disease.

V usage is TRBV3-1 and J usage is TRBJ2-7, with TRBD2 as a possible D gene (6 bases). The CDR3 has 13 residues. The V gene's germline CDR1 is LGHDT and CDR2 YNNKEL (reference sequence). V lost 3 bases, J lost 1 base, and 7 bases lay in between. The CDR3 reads CASSQEGSYEQYF. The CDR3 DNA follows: TGTGCCAGCAGCCAGGAGGGGTCCTACGAGCAGTACTTC.

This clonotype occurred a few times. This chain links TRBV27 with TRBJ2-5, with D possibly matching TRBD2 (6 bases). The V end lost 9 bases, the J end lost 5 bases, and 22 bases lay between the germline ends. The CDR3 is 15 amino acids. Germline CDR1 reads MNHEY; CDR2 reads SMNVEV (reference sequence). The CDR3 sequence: CARTSGGPPGETQYF. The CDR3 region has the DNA TGTGCCAGAACGTCCGGGGGACCACCTGGGGAGACCCAGTACTTC.

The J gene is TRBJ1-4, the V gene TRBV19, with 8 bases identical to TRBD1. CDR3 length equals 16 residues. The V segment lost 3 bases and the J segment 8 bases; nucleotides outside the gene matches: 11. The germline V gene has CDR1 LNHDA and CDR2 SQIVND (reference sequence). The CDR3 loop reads CASSIPQGAVSEKLFF. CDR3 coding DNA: TGTGCCAGTAGTATCCCCCAGGGGGCGGTTAGCGAAAAACTGTTTTTT. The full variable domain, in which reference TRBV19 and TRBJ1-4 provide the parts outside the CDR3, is DGGITQSPKYLFRKEGQNVTLSCEQNLNHDAMYWYRQDPGQGLRLIYYSQIVNDFQKGDIAEGYSVSREKKESFPLTVTSAQKNPTAFYLCASSIPQGAVSEKLFFGSGTQLSVL.

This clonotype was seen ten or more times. The CDR3 protein is CASSFLRGEQYF. In DNA form, the CDR3 reads TGTGCCAGCAGTTTCCTGAGGGGCGAGCAGTACTTC. J is TRBJ2-7 and V is TRBV28; D is perhaps TRBD1 or TRBD2 (5 bases each). Germline V gene data show CDR1 as MDHEN and CDR2 as SYDVKM. V lost 3 bases to trimming and J lost 6 bases, with 9 bases between them. The CDR3 has 12 residues.

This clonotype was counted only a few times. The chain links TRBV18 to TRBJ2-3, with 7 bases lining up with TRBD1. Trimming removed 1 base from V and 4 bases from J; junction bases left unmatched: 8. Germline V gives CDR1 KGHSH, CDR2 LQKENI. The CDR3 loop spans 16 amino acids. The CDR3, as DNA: TGTGCCAGCTCACCACGGCGACAGGGAAGCGCAGATACGCAGTATTTT. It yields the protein CASSPRRQGSADTQYF. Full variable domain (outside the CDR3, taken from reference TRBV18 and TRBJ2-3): NAGVMQNPRHLVRRRGQEARLRCSPMKGHSHVYWYRQLPEEGLKFMVYLQKENIIDESGMPKERFSAEFPKEGPSILRIQQVVRGDSAAYFCASSPRRQGSADTQYFGPGTRLTVL.

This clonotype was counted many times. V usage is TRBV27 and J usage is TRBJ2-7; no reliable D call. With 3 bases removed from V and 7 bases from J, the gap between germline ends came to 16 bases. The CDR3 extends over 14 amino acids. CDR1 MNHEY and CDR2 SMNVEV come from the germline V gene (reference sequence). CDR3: CASSFLPLGREQYF. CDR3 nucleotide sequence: TGTGCCAGCAGTTTCCTGCCCCTTGGTCGAGAGCAGTACTTC.

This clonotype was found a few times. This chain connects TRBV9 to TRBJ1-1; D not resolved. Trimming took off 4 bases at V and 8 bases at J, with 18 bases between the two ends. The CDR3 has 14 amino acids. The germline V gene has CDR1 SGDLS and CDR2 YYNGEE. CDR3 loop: CASSHHPERKEAFF. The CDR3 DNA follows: TGTGCCAGCAGCCATCACCCGGAGCGAAAGGAAGCTTTCTTT.

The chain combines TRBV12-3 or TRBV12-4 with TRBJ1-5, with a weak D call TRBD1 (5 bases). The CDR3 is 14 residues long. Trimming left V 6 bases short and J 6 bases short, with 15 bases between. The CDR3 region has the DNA TGTGCCAGCAGGCCGGACGGGGGTCGTCAGCCCCAGCATTTT. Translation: CASRPDGGRQPQHF.

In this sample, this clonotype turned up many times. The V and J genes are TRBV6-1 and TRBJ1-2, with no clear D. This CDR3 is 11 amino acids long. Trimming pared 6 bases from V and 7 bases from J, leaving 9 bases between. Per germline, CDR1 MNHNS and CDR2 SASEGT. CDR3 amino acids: CASSPRAGYTF. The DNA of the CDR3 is TGTGCCAGCAGCCCGAGGGCTGGCTACACCTTC.

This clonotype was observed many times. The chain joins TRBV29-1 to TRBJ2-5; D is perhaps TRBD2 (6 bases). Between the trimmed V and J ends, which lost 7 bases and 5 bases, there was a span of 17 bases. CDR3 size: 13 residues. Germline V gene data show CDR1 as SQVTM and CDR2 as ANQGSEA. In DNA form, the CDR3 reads TGCAGCGAATCCCCCGCTGGGGGGGAGACCCAGTACTTC. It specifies CSESPAGGETQYF.

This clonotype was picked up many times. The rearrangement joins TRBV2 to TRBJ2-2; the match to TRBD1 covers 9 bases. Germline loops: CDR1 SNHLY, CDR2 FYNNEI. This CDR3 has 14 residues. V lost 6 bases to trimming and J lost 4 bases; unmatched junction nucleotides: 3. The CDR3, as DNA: TGTGCCAGCAGACCGGGACAGGGCACCGGGGAGCTGTTTTTT. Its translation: CASRPGQGTGELFF.

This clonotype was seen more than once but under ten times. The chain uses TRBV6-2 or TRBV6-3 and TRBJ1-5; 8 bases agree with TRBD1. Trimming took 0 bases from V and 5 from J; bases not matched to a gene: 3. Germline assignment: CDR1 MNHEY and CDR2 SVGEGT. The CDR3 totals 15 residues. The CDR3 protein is CASSYSTGAYQPQHF. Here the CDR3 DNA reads TGTGCCAGCAGTTACTCGACAGGGGCCTATCAGCCCCAGCATTTT.

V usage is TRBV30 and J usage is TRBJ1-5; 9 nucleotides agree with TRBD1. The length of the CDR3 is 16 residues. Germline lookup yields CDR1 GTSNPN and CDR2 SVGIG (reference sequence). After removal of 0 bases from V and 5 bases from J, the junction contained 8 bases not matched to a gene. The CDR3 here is CAWSVWGQGRDQPQHF. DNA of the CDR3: TGTGCCTGGAGTGTATGGGGACAGGGCCGCGATCAGCCCCAGCATTTT. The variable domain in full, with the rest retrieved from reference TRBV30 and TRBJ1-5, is SQTIHQWPATLVQPVGSPLSLECTVEGTSNPNLYWYRQAAGRGLQLLFYSVGIGQISSEVPQNLSASRPQDRQFILSSKKLLLSDSGFYLCAWSVWGQGRDQPQHFGDGTRLSIL.

In DNA, the CDR3 is TGCGCCAGCAGCCGACTACGTGCGGATCCTACCGGGGAGCTGTTTTTT. Residues: CASSRLRADPTGELFF. The J gene is TRBJ2-2, the V gene TRBV4-1; D may be TRBD2 (5 bases). The CDR3 contains 16 residues. Per the germline V gene, CDR1 is MGHRA and CDR2 is YSYEKL. V lost 4 bases, J lost 5 bases, and 17 bases lay in between.

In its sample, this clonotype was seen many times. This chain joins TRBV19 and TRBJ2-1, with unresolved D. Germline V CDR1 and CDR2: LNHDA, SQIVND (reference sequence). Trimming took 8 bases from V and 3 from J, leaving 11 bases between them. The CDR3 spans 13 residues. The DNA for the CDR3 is TGTGCCAGTCAAGACCTCAACTACAATGAGCAGTTCTTC. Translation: CASQDLNYNEQFF. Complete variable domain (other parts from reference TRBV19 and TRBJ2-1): DGGITQSPKYLFRKEGQNVTLSCEQNLNHDAMYWYRQDPGQGLRLIYYSQIVNDFQKGDIAEGYSVSREKKESFPLTVTSAQKNPTAFYLCASQDLNYNEQFFGPGTRLTVL.

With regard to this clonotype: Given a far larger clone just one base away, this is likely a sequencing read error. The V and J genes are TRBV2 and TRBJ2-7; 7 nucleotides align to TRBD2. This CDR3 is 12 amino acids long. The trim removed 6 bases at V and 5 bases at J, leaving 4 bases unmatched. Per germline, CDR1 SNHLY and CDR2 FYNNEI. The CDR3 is CASRGGSHEQYF. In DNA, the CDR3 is TGTGCCAGCAGGGGGGGGTCCCACGAGCAGTACTTC.

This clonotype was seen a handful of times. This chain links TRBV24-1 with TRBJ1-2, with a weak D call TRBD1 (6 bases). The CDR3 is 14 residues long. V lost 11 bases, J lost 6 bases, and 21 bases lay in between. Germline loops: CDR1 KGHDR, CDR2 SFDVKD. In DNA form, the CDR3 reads TGTGCCAAAATCTTACAGGGAATTCAAGATGGCTACACCTTC. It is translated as CAKILQGIQDGYTF.

Here the CDR3 reads CAIKTDPSQPQHF. The CDR3 DNA reads TGTGCCATCAAGACAGACCCAAGTCAGCCCCAGCATTTT. The chain uses TRBV10-3 and TRBJ1-5; perhaps TRBD1 as D (5 bases). Germline V gene lookup returns CDR1 ENHRY and CDR2 SYGVKD. Trimming shortened V by 7 bases and J by 6 bases, and 13 bases separated the two germline ends. The CDR3 totals 13 residues.

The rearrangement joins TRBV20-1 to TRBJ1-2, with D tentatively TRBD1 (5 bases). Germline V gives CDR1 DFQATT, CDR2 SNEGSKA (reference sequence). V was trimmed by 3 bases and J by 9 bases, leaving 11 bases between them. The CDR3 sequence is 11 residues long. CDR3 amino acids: CSARSGGSYTF. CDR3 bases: TGCAGTGCTAGGTCGGGGGGAAGCTACACCTTC.